The clone carrying this T cell receptor beta chain was recorded once. In germline, CDR1 is WNHNN, CDR2 SYGVQD (reference sequence). This CDR3 is built from 16 residues. J was trimmed by 3 bases and V by 1 base; bases with no gene match: 6. These data are taken from a study of blood T cell repertoires in COVID-19. Data came from immunoSEQ multiplex PCR; TCRdb stores just in-frame clones and leaves some out. The sample shows 170,000 or so clones, approximately 80% of them seen only once. The clonotype originates from a woman between 50 and 59 years old who had recovered from COVID-19. Sequencing was carried out using PBMCs or T cells enriched from blood (not recorded which). The chain uses TRBV10-1 and TRBJ1-3; 7 nucleotides agree with TRBD1. The CDR3 bases are TGCGCCAGCAGTGAGTTAGAGGGGGCGCTTGGAAACACCATATATTTT. Its translation: CASSELEGALGNTIYF.